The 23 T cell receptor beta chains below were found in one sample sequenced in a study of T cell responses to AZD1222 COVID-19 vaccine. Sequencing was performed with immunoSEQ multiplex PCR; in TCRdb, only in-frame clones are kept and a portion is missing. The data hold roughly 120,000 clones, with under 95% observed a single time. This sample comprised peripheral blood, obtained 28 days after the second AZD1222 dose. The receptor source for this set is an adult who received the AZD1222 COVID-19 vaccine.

The CDR3 sequence: CASSVAEGQVAKNIQYF. CDR3 bases: TGTGCCAGCAGCGTAGCTGAGGGCCAGGTAGCCAAAAACATTCAGTACTTC. The rearrangement links TRBV9 to TRBJ2-4, with a tentative D call TRBD2 (5 bases). Trimming left V 0 bases short and J 0 bases short, with 13 bases between. Germline-derived CDR1 and CDR2 are SGDLS and YYNGEE. This CDR3 is built from 17 residues.

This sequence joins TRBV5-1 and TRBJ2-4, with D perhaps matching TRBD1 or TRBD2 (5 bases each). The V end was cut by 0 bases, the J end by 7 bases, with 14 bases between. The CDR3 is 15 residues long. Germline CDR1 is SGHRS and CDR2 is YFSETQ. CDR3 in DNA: TGCGCCAGCAGCTTGGTGGTGGGGGAAAGGAACATTCAGTACTTC. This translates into CASSLVVGERNIQYF.

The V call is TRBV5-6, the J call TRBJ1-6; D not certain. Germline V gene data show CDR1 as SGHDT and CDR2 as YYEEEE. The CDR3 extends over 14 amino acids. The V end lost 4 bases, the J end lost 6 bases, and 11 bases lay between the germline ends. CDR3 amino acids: CASSPGLPNSPLHF. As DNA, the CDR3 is TGTGCCAGCAGCCCCGGTCTGCCTAATTCACCCCTCCACTTT.

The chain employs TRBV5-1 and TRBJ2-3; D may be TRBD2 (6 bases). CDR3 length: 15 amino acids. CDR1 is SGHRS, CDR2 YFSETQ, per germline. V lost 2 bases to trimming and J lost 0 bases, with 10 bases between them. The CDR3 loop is CASSFSGQSTDTQYF. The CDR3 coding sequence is TGCGCCAGCAGCTTTAGCGGACAAAGCACAGATACGCAGTATTTT.

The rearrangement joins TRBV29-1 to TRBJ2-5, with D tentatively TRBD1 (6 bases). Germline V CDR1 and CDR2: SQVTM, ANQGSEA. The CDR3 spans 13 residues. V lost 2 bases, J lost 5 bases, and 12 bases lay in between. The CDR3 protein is CSVERGTGETQYF. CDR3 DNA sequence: TGCAGCGTTGAAAGGGGAACAGGGGAGACCCAGTACTTC.

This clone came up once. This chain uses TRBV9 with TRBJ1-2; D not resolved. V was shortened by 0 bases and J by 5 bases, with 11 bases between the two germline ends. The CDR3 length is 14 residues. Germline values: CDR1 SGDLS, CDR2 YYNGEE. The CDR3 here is CASSVAAESYGYTF. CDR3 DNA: TGTGCCAGCAGCGTAGCGGCAGAATCTTATGGCTACACCTTC.

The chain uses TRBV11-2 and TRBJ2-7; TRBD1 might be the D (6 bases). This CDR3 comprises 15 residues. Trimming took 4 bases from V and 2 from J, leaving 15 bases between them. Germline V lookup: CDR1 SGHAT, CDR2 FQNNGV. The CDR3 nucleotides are TGTGCCAGCAGCTGGACATTGGGACAAGCCTACGAGCAGTACTTC. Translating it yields CASSWTLGQAYEQYF.

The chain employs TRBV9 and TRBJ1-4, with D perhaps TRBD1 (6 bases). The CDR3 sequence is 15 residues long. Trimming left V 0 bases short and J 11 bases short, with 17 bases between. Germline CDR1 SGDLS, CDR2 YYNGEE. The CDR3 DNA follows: TGTGCCAGCAGCGTAGATGCAGGGGCTAATCCGAAACTGTTTTTT. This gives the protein CASSVDAGANPKLFF. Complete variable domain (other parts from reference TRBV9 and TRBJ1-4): DSGVTQTPKHLITATGQRVTLRCSPRSGDLSVYWYQQSLDQGLQFLIQYYNGEERAKGNILERFSAQQFPDLHSELNLSSLELGDSALYFCASSVDAGANPKLFFGSGTQLSVL.

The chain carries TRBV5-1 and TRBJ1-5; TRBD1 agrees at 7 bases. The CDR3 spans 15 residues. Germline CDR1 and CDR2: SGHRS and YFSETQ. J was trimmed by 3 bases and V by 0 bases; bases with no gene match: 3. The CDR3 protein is CASSLGDSYNQPQHF. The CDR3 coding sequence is TGCGCCAGCAGCTTGGGGGACAGCTACAATCAGCCCCAGCATTTT. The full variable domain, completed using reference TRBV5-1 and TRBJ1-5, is KAGVTQTPRYLIKTRGQQVTLSCSPISGHRSVSWYQQTPGQGLQFLFEYFSETQRNKGNFPGRFSGRQFSNSRSEMNVSTLELGDSALYLCASSLGDSYNQPQHFGDGTRLSIL.

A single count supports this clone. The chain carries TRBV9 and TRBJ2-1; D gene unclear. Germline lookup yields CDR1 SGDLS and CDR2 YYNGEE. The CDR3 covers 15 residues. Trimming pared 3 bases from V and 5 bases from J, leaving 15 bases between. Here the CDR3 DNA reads TGTGCCAGCAGCGAGGCCTCCCTTACTGACAATGAGCAGTTCTTC. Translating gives CASSEASLTDNEQFF.

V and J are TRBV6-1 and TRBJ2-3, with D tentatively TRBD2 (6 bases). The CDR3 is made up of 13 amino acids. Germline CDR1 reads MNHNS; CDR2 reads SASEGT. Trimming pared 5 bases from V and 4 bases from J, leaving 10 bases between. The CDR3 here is CASSQRDSDTQYF. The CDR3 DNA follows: TGTGCCAGCAGTCAACGGGACTCAGATACGCAGTATTTT.

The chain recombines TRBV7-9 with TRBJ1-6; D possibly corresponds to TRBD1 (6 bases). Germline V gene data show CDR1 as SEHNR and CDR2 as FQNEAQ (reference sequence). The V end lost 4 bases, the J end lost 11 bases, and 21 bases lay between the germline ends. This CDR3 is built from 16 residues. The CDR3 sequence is CASSYPGAGRNPPLHF. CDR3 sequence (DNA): TGTGCCAGCAGCTATCCAGGGGCAGGGAGAAATCCACCCCTCCACTTT.

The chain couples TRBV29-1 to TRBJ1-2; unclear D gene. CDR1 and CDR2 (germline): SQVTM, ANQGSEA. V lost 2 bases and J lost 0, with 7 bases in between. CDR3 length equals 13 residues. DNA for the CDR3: TGCAGCGTTGAATTTACAGCTAACTATGGCTACACCTTC. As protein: CSVEFTANYGYTF.

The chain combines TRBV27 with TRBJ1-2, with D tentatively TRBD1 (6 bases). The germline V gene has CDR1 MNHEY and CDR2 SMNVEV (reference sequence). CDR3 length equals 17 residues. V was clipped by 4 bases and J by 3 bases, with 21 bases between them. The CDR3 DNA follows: TGTGCCAGCAGTTCTACACCCGGACAGACTATCGACTATGGCTACACCTTC. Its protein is CASSSTPGQTIDYGYTF.

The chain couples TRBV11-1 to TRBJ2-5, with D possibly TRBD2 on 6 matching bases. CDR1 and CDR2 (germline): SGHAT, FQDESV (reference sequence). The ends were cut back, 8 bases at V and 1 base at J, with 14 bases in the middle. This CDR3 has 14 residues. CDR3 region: CASRRETSQETQYF. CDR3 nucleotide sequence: TGTGCCAGCCGCCGGGAGACTAGCCAAGAGACCCAGTACTTC.

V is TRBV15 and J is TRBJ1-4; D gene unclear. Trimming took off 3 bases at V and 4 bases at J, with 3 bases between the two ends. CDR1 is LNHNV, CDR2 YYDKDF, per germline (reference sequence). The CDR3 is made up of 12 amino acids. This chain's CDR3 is CATSRINEKLFF. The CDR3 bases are TGTGCCACCAGCAGGATTAATGAAAAACTGTTTTTT. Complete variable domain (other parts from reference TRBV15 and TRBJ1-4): DAMVIQNPRYQVTQFGKPVTLSCSQTLNHNVMYWYQQKSSQAPKLLFHYYDKDFNNEADTPDNFQSRRPNTSFCFLDIRSPGLGDTAMYLCATSRINEKLFFGSGTQLSVL.

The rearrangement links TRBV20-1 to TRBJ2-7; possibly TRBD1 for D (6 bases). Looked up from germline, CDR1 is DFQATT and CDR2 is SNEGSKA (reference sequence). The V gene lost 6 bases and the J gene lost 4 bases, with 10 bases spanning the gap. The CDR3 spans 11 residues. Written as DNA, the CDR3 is TGCAGTGCCCAGGACAGATACGAGCAGTACTTC. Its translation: CSAQDRYEQYF.

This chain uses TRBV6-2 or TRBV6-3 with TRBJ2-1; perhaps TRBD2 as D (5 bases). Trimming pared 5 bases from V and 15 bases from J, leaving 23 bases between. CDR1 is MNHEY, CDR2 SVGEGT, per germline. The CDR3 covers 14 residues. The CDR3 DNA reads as TGTGCCAGCAGTCTATCAATCCTAGCTAGTGATCGGTTCTTC. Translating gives CASSLSILASDRFF.

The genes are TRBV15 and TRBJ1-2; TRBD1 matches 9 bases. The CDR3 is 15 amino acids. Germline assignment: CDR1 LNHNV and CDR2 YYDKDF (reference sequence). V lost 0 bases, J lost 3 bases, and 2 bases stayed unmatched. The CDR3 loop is CATSRDRTGDYGYTF. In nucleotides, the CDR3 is TGTGCCACCAGCAGAGATCGGACAGGGGACTATGGCTACACCTTC. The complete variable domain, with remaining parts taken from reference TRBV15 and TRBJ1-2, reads DAMVIQNPRYQVTQFGKPVTLSCSQTLNHNVMYWYQQKSSQAPKLLFHYYDKDFNNEADTPDNFQSRRPNTSFCFLDIRSPGLGDTAMYLCATSRDRTGDYGYTFGSGTRLTVV.

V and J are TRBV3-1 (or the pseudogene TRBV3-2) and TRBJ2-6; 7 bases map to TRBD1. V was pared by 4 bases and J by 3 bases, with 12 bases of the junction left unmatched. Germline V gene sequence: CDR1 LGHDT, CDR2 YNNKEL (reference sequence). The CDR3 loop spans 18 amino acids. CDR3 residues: CASSPSLVGGFGANVLTF. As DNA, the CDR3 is TGTGCCAGCAGCCCAAGTCTAGTAGGGGGCTTTGGGGCCAACGTCCTGACTTTC.

CDR3 loop: CASTEVQNTEAFF. In DNA, the CDR3 is TGTGCCAGCACCGAAGTCCAGAACACTGAAGCTTTCTTT. The rearrangement joins TRBV7-9 to TRBJ1-1; D remains unclear. CDR3 length equals 13 residues. With 7 bases removed from V and 1 base from J, the gap between germline ends came to 10 bases. Germline V CDR1 and CDR2: SEHNR, FQNEAQ (reference sequence).

DNA of the CDR3: TGTGCCAGCAGCTTTGCCCCCCGGAGCGAAGCTTTCTTT. Translated: CASSFAPRSEAFF. This chain joins TRBV7-9 and TRBJ1-1, with no clear D. This CDR3 comprises 13 residues. V was trimmed by 3 bases and J by 8 bases, leaving 13 bases between them. Germline loops: CDR1 SEHNR, CDR2 FQNEAQ (reference sequence).

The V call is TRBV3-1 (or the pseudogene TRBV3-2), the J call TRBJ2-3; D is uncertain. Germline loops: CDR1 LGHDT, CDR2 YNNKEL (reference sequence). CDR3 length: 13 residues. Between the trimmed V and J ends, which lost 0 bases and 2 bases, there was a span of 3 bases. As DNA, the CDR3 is TGTGCCAGCAGCCAAGACCACACAGATACGCAGTATTTT. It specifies CASSQDHTDTQYF.